This TCR beta chain was recovered during a study of T cell changes during pregnancy in multiple sclerosis. Trimming pared 3 bases from V and 2 bases from J, leaving 13 bases between. CDR1 MRHNA and CDR2 SNTAGT come from the germline V gene. This CDR3 is 15 amino acids long. Produced via immunoSEQ multiplex PCR; TCRdb's table is partial and in-frame only. The repertoire includes 100,000 or so clones, around 92% of them detected once, and around 2.1% sits in the top ten. This clone was picked up one time. The sequence derives from a female donor with multiple sclerosis, enrolled in a pregnancy study. The rearrangement links TRBV6-4 to TRBJ1-2; D may be TRBD1 (6 bases). This material consisted of peripheral blood, taken after pregnancy. CDR3 nucleotides: TGTGCCAGCAGTGAGGAGGGGGGGGCCAACTATGGCTACACCTTC. Translated, it gives CASSEEGGANYGYTF.